The 24 T cell receptor beta chains listed next were all sequenced from one sample in a study of blood T cell repertoires in COVID-19. Assay: immunoSEQ multiplex PCR; the TCRdb copy retains only in-frame clones and omits some. The sample includes some 130,000 clones, about 70% of them seen just once. The sequencing input was peripheral blood. The source of these receptors is a man older than 75 with acute or convalescent COVID-19.

This rearrangement joins TRBV7-8 to TRBJ2-3; D unresolved. V dropped 8 bases and J dropped 4 bases, with 13 bases sitting between them. The CDR3 is 13 amino acids. CDR1 and CDR2 from the germline V gene are SGHVS and FQNEAQ. CDR3 protein: CASSPNAADTQYF. The CDR3 DNA follows: TGTGCCAGCTCTCCTAATGCGGCAGATACGCAGTATTTT. The whole variable domain, remainder taken from reference TRBV7-8 and TRBJ2-3, is GAGVSQSPRYKVAKRGQDVALRCDPISGHVSLFWYQQALGQGPEFLTYFQNEAQLDKSGLPSDRFFAERPEGSVSTLKIQRTQQEDSAVYLCASSPNAADTQYFGPGTRLTVL.

This clone has a handful of counts. This chain links TRBV7-6 with TRBJ1-4; TRBD1 aligns across 7 bases. The CDR3 covers 16 residues. The V and J ends lost 0 bases and 8 bases, in that order; junction bases with no gene match: 9. The germline gives CDR1 SGHVS, CDR2 FNYEAQ. This CDR3 reads CASSLAREGGEEKLFF. In nucleotides, the CDR3 is TGTGCCAGCAGCTTAGCGCGGGAAGGGGGCGAGGAAAAACTGTTTTTT.

This chain joins TRBV4-3 and TRBJ1-6; D is possibly TRBD1 (6 bases). This CDR3 is 15 amino acids long. Germline V lookup: CDR1 LGHNA, CDR2 YSLEER. Between the trimmed V and J ends, which lost 2 bases and 8 bases, there was a span of 13 bases. The CDR3 DNA follows: TGCGCCAGCAGCCAACAAGGGAGGGGGGATTCACCCCTCCACTTT. Translation gives CASSQQGRGDSPLHF.

The rearrangement links TRBV4-1 to TRBJ1-5; D is perhaps TRBD1 (5 bases). Germline V gene lookup returns CDR1 MGHRA and CDR2 YSYEKL. This CDR3 is 17 amino acids long. Trimming cost V 5 bases and J 1 base, with 18 bases left between them. CDR3 amino acids: CASSASGAQGSNQPQHF. CDR3 nucleotides: TGCGCCAGCAGCGCCAGCGGGGCCCAGGGAAGCAATCAGCCCCAGCATTTT.

The chain links TRBV6-2 or TRBV6-3 to TRBJ1-5; 7 positions agree with TRBD1. Trimming at V came to 6 bases and at J to 3 bases, leaving 8 bases not matched to a gene. This CDR3 has 15 residues. Germline V gene data show CDR1 as MNHEY and CDR2 as SVGEGT. CDR3 DNA: TGTGCCAGCAGCCAGGGGGTTCTGTACAATCAGCCCCAGCATTTT. Its protein product is CASSQGVLYNQPQHF.

V usage is TRBV27 and J usage is TRBJ2-7; tentatively, D is TRBD1 (6 bases). With 9 bases removed from V and 2 bases from J, the gap between germline ends came to 11 bases. Germline V lookup: CDR1 MNHEY, CDR2 SMNVEV (reference sequence). The CDR3 consists of 12 residues. In DNA form, the CDR3 reads TGTGCCAGTTCACAGGGTGCCTACGAGCAGTACTTC. It translates to CASSQGAYEQYF.

V is TRBV11-3 and J is TRBJ1-1, with 7 bases fitting TRBD1. V was pared by 5 bases and J by 4 bases, with 4 bases of the junction left unmatched. The germline CDR1 and CDR2 sequences are SGHNT and YENEEA. The CDR3 is 13 residues long. The CDR3 loop is CASSQDRRTEAFF. CDR3 nucleotides: TGTGCCAGCAGCCAGGACAGGCGCACTGAAGCTTTCTTT. Drawing the rest from reference TRBV11-3 and TRBJ1-1, the complete variable domain is EAGVVQSPRYKIIEKKQPVAFWCNPISGHNTLYWYLQNLGQGPELLIRYENEEAVDDSQLPKDRFSAERLKGVDSTLKIQPAELGDSAVYLCASSQDRRTEAFFGQGTRLTVV.

This clone has only a few counts. The genes are TRBV6-2 or TRBV6-3 and TRBJ1-1, with D hard to call. The CDR3 sequence is 13 residues long. Germline V lookup: CDR1 MNHEY, CDR2 SVGEGT. V lost 0 bases, J lost 6 bases, and 8 bases lay in between. The CDR3 region is CASSYSGRSEAFF. The DNA for the CDR3 is TGTGCCAGCAGTTACTCGGGCAGATCTGAAGCTTTCTTT.

This sequence joins TRBV7-9 and TRBJ2-1; D remains ambiguous. Trimming cost V 2 bases and J 5 bases, with 7 bases left between them. Germline CDR1 and CDR2: SEHNR and FQNEAQ (reference sequence). CDR3 length: 13 residues. CDR3 region: CASSLSADNEQFF. As DNA, the CDR3 is TGTGCCAGCAGCTTATCTGCAGACAATGAGCAGTTCTTC.

The chain couples TRBV11-2 to TRBJ1-4, with 7 nucleotides matching TRBD1. Germline CDR1 reads SGHAT; CDR2 reads FQNNGV. The CDR3 extends over 16 amino acids. Unmatched junction bases numbered 11, after V lost 5 bases and J lost 5 bases. In DNA, the CDR3 is TGTGCCAGCAGCCCCGGGACAGAGAGTAAAAATGAAAAACTGTTTTTT. Translated: CASSPGTESKNEKLFF.

The rearrangement joins TRBV9 to TRBJ2-5, with 9 bases that match TRBD2. CDR3 length equals 16 residues. With V trimmed by 0 bases and J by 1 base, 4 bases remained unmatched. CDR1 SGDLS and CDR2 YYNGEE come from the germline V gene. This CDR3 reads CASSVGVAGAQETQYF. The CDR3 DNA reads as TGTGCCAGCAGCGTAGGGGTAGCGGGAGCCCAAGAGACCCAGTACTTC.

The CDR3 here is CASSLAGQGIIQPQHF. DNA of the CDR3: TGTGCCAGCAGCTTGGCGGGACAGGGAATAATTCAGCCCCAGCATTTT. The chain has TRBV7-2 and TRBJ1-5, with 9 bases fitting TRBD1. Per germline, CDR1 SGHTA and CDR2 FQGNSA. The trim removed 3 bases at V and 6 bases at J, leaving 9 bases unmatched. CDR3 length equals 16 residues.

The chain uses TRBV7-2 and TRBJ2-3; no definite D call. The germline V gene has CDR1 SGHTA and CDR2 FQGNSA. The ends were cut back, 0 bases at V and 1 base at J, with 14 bases in the middle. The CDR3 is 17 amino acids. The CDR3: CASSLATQVLRTDTQYF. For the CDR3, the DNA is TGTGCCAGCAGCTTAGCTACCCAGGTCCTCCGCACAGATACGCAGTATTTT.

J is TRBJ2-3 and V is TRBV6-2 or TRBV6-3, with 11 nucleotides matching TRBD1. Germline loops: CDR1 MNHEY, CDR2 SVGEGT. This CDR3 is built from 15 residues. V was clipped by 6 bases and J by 3 bases; unmatched bases: 5. CDR3 protein: CASSGQGAFTDTQYF. The CDR3 nucleotides are TGTGCCAGCAGCGGACAGGGGGCTTTTACAGATACGCAGTATTTT.

The chain carries TRBV27 and TRBJ2-2; unclear D gene. The CDR3 has 14 residues. V lost 3 bases and J lost 1, with 6 bases in between. Germline assignment: CDR1 MNHEY and CDR2 SMNVEV (reference sequence). The DNA for the CDR3 is TGTGCCAGCAGTTTTCGGTTGAACACCGGGGAGCTGTTTTTT. This sequence encodes CASSFRLNTGELFF.

This clone appeared a few times. V is TRBV28 and J is TRBJ1-5; possibly TRBD1 for D (6 bases). Trimming shortened V by 4 bases and J by 3 bases, and 16 bases separated the two germline ends. The CDR3 runs 16 residues. Germline V gives CDR1 MDHEN, CDR2 SYDVKM. The CDR3 loop is CASSSKLSGANQPQHF. The DNA for the CDR3 is TGTGCCAGCAGTTCCAAGCTATCAGGGGCCAATCAGCCCCAGCATTTT.

This clone was found a few times. V is TRBV6-6 and J is TRBJ1-3; 8 bases are a match to TRBD1. V shed 7 bases and J 8 bases; nucleotides not matched to a gene: 10. The CDR3 has 14 residues. The germline gives CDR1 MNHNY, CDR2 SVGAGI (reference sequence). CDR3 coding DNA: TGTGCCAGCATTCCGGACAGGGTTGGTTACACCATATATTTT. Protein sequence: CASIPDRVGYTIYF.

The chain joins TRBV9 to TRBJ2-3; 12 bases fit TRBD2. J lost 1 base, V lost 2 bases, and 2 bases had no gene match. Germline CDR1 reads SGDLS; CDR2 reads YYNGEE. The CDR3 sequence is 16 residues long. The CDR3 nucleotides read TGTGCCAGCAGCGTGAGACTAGCGGGGGGCACAGATACGCAGTATTTT. This gives the protein CASSVRLAGGTDTQYF.

The gene calls are TRBV7-2 and TRBJ1-3; 8 positions agree with TRBD1. V dropped 5 bases and J dropped 3; count of bases not matched to a gene: 6. The CDR3 has 15 amino acids. Germline CDR1 SGHTA, CDR2 FQGNSA. CDR3 residues: CASSKDRGGGNTIYF. Here the CDR3 DNA reads TGTGCCAGCAGCAAAGACAGGGGCGGTGGAAACACCATATATTTT.

This sequence joins TRBV19 and TRBJ2-1; D is uncertain. CDR3 length equals 16 residues. Germline V gene data show CDR1 as LNHDA and CDR2 as SQIVND (reference sequence). Between the trimmed V and J ends, which lost 1 base and 9 bases, there was a span of 19 bases. The CDR3, as DNA: TGTGCCAGTAGTATAGTTCCGGGTGGTCTGGTCGGTGAGCAGTTCTTC. Translating it yields CASSIVPGGLVGEQFF.

This chain connects TRBV5-6 to TRBJ1-5; D is ambiguous. The germline V gene encodes CDR1 SGHDT and CDR2 YYEEEE. This CDR3 comprises 15 residues. The germline V and J ends were trimmed by 0 bases and 0 bases, with 7 bases remaining between them. CDR3 nucleotides: TGTGCCAGCAGCTTGGGGGCCTATAGCAATCAGCCCCAGCATTTT. The encoded protein is CASSLGAYSNQPQHF.

This clone was picked up one time. The chain links TRBV7-2 to TRBJ1-6, with D perhaps TRBD1 (5 bases). Trimming took 5 bases from V and 10 from J, leaving 18 bases between them. The germline gives CDR1 SGHTA, CDR2 FQGNSA. The CDR3 extends over 15 amino acids. DNA for the CDR3: TGTGCCAGCAGCCTGCTTCCAGGGATTGTGTCACCCCTCCACTTT. This gives the protein CASSLLPGIVSPLHF.

The CDR3 is CASNPGPYSNQPQHF. The CDR3 bases are TGTGCCAGTAATCCTGGGCCCTATAGCAATCAGCCCCAGCATTTT. The genes are TRBV19 and TRBJ1-5; D unclear. Germline CDR1 reads LNHDA; CDR2 reads SQIVND (reference sequence). V was cut by 7 bases and J by 0 bases, with 13 bases left in between. The CDR3 totals 15 residues.

The sample holds one count of this clone. The CDR3 DNA sequence: TGTGCCAGCAGCTTTGACAGGGGCCGGACAGGGGGGGAGACCCAGTACTTC. Protein: CASSFDRGRTGGETQYF. J is TRBJ2-5 and V is TRBV5-5; 10 bases line up with TRBD1. Germline CDR1 and CDR2: SGHKS and YYEKEE (reference sequence). The V and J ends lost 2 bases and 5 bases, in that order; junction bases with no gene match: 12. This CDR3 region has 17 residues.